One and the same sample provided the 5 T cell receptor delta chains below, sequenced in a study of gamma-delta T cells after stem cell transplantation. TCRdb ran CATT on the RT-PCR reads. The sample contains roughly 3,000 delta-chain clones, about 2.5% of which appear only once. Sequencing used gamma-delta T cells. The receptors were sampled from a human donor. It is not recorded whose cells these are; they may come from a transplant donor.

This clone showed up just a few times. A read error likely explains this, since a far larger clone differs by one base. This sample also contains other DNA sequences that code for the same CDR3. The chain has TRDV2 and TRDJ1; TRDD3 aligns across 11 bases. The germline V gene encodes CDR1 GEAIGNYY and CDR2 EKD. The CDR3 length is 25 residues. The ends lost 4 bases at V and 2 bases at J; junction bases unmatched: 35. CDR3 loop: CACDTLNPPILGDKGPDRMTDKLIF. The CDR3 coding sequence is TGTGCCTGTGATACCTTAAATCCTCCCATACTGGGGGATAAGGGACCAGACCGTATGACCGATAAACTCATCTTT.

This clone was observed a few times. The protein given by TCRdb reflects a much larger clone and differs at residue 3 from this DNA's translation, likely from a read error; the protein shown is the DNA's translation. This rearrangement joins TRDV2 to TRDJ1, with TRDD3 identical over 9 bases. The length of the CDR3 is 13 residues. The germline V gene encodes CDR1 GEAIGNYY and CDR2 EKD. The CDR3 DNA reads as TGTGCCCGTGAGGGGATACGGTCCGATAAACTCATCTTT. It is translated as CAREGIRSDKLIF.

This CDR3 is CACDTVGKGGKLIF. DNA for the CDR3: TGTGCCTGTGACACCGTAGGGAAAGGGGGTAAACTCATCTTT. The chain joins TRDV2 to TRDJ1; a weak D match, TRDD3 (5 bases). Germline CDR1 GEAIGNYY, CDR2 EKD. The length of the CDR3 is 14 residues. V shed 0 bases and J shed 7 bases, with 14 bases lying between them.

Remarks on this clone: A far larger clone differs by one base, so this is likely a read error. The sample has other DNA sequences that encode this CDR3 too. The chain uses TRDV2 and TRDJ3; possibly TRDD3 for D (5 bases). CDR1 and CDR2 (germline): GEAIGNYY, EKD. This CDR3 is 18 amino acids long. The CDR3 nucleotides are TGTGCCTGTGACACCGCGGGGCTGGGCTCCTGGGACACTCGACAGATGTTTTTC. This gives the protein CACDTAGLGSWDTRQMFF.

Comment on this clone: The protein in TCRdb stems from a much larger clone and differs at residue 11 from this DNA's translation, likely a read error; here the protein is translated from the DNA. The chain links TRDV2 to TRDJ1; 10 bases are shared with TRDD3. Germline CDR1 reads GEAIGNYY; CDR2 reads EKD. Trimming removed 2 bases from V and 1 base from J; junction bases left unmatched: 12. CDR3 length: 18 amino acids. Here the CDR3 reads CACDRISTGGLRTDKLIF. For the CDR3, the DNA is TGTGCCTGTGACAGGATTTCAACTGGGGGATTACGCACCGATAAACTCATCTTT.